This T cell receptor beta chain was retrieved from a study of human T cells and chemical hapten exposure. Findings of the study overall: Among TCRs, those above 1 in 1000 frequency were unaffected by DPC sensitization.

With regard to this clonotype: Its antigen is currently unknown.

Time point described: healthy volunteer bleed at 2 weeks. Total RNA was isolated from whole blood that had not been fractionated. In the original processing: TCR counts had a median of about 94,000 per sample and spanned roughly 23,224 to 690,600. From the RACE reads, TCRdb called clonotypes with MiXCR, one entry per CDR3 protein. The V and J calls and clone size are TCRdb's, not the authors'. The sample holds roughly 100,000 distinct CDR3 sequences, 8.5% to 9% seen once. The V end lost 7 bases, the J end lost 5 bases, and 17 bases lay between the germline ends. Germline lookup yields CDR1 SNHLY and CDR2 FYNNEI. This CDR3 contains 14 residues.

The chain joins TRBV2 to TRBJ2-5; possibly TRBD2 for D (5 bases). The sample was whole blood. The sequence was collected from a female donor in good health. Some clones in this sample may be carry-over from other donors' samples. This chain's CDR3 is CASTVGVAEETQYF. The CDR3 nucleotides are TGTGCCAGCACTGTGGGAGTGGCGGAGGAGACCCAGTACTTC.